This TCR beta chain was recorded in a study of blood T cell repertoires in COVID-19. Produced via immunoSEQ multiplex PCR; TCRdb's table is partial and in-frame only. The sample has 60,000 to 65,000 clones; 85% to 90% are singletons. The source of this sequence is a human donor with active COVID-19. The donor label of this sample is uncertain. Sequencing input: peripheral blood.

CDR3 DNA: TGTGCCAGCGGGGAAACTAGCTCCTACAATGAGCAGTTCTTC. Amino acids: CASGETSSYNEQFF. V gene TRBV28 combines with J gene TRBJ2-1, with D possibly matching TRBD2 (5 bases). Trimming took off 8 bases at V and 0 bases at J, with 11 bases between the two ends. The CDR3 length is 14 residues. CDR1 is MDHEN and CDR2 is SYDVKM in the germline V gene.